Listed here are 2 T cell receptor delta chains from one sample, sequenced in a study of γδ T cells in repeated Plasmodium falciparum infection. TCRdb redid clone calling on the multiplex PCR reads using CATT. The repertoire holds under 60,000 delta-chain clones, 1.5% to 2% seen once, with approximately 8.6% in the top ten. Vgamma9/Vdelta2+ and Vdelta2-negative gammadelta T cells were flow-sorted from PBMC for bulk sequencing. Input material: gamma-delta T cells from blood. The receptors here all came from a pool of human donors (malaria-infected and uninfected, not separated).

To note about this clone: TCRdb records a much larger clone's protein for this DNA, with a difference at residue 7 that likely arises from a read error; the protein given is the translation of the DNA. This chain's CDR3 is CALGDPDILYTDKLIF. The CDR3 region has the DNA TGTGCTCTTGGGGATCCCGACATCCTATACACCGATAAACTCATCTTT. This chain joins TRDV1 and TRDJ1; tentative D call: TRDD2 (5 bases). The J gene, missing from TCRdb, was assigned here through DNA to germline matching. The CDR3 extends over 16 amino acids. Trimming took off 3 bases at V and 0 bases at J, with 14 bases between the two ends. The V gene's germline CDR1 is TSWWSYY and CDR2 QGS.

In the case of this clone: A far larger clone lies a single base away; this is likely a read error. The gene calls are TRDV2 and TRDJ1, with 8 nucleotides matching TRDD3. The J gene is absent in TCRdb and was assigned here via DNA matching to germline. Germline CDR1 is GEAIGNYY and CDR2 is EKD. This CDR3 has 16 residues. J gave up 4 bases and V 0 bases, and 9 bases lay outside the gene matches. Here the CDR3 reads CACDTLGDKWGDKLIF. The CDR3 region has the DNA TGTGCCTGTGACACCCTGGGGGACAAATGGGGCGATAAACTCATCTTT.